Reported below is one TCR beta chain. The CDR3 is 14 amino acids. The germline gives CDR1 MNHEY, CDR2 SVGEGT. The entry originates in a study of T cells expressing NK-cell markers. TCRdb re-called the 5' RACE reads; one entry per CDR3 protein, DNA not given. The sample data list over 200,000 distinct CDR3 sequences. V is TRBV6-2 or TRBV6-3 and J is TRBJ2-3; lacking DNA, the TRBD2 call made by TCRdb goes unchecked. The sample taken for sequencing was blood T cells: a sorted CD56 or NKG2C T cell subset, CD4+ or CD8+ T cells, or bulk PBMC T cells (not recorded which). The sequence was collected from a man aged 18 to 29 in good health. CDR3 loop: CASSYRGRVDTQYF.